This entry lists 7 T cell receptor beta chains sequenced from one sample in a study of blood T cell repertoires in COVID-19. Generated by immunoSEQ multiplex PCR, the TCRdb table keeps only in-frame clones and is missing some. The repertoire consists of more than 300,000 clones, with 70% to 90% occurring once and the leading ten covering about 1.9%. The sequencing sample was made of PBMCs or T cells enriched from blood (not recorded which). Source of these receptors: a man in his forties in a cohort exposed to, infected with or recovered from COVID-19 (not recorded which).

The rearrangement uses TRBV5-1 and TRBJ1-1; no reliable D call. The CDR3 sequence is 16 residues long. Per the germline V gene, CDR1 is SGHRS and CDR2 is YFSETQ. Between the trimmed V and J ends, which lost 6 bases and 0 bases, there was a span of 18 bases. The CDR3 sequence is CASILSPGRLNTEAFF. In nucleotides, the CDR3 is TGCGCCAGCATACTGTCCCCGGGGAGACTGAACACTGAAGCTTTCTTT.

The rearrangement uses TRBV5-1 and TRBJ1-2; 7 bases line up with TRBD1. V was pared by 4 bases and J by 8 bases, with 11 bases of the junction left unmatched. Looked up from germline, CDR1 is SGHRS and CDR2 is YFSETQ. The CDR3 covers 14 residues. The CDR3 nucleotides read TGCGCCAGCAGCAGGGACAGAACCTTAAGAGGCTACACCTTC. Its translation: CASSRDRTLRGYTF.

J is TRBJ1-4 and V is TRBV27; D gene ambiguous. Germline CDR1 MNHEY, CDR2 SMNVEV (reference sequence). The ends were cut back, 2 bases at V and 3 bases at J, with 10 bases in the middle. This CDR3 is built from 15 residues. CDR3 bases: TGTGCCAGCAGTTTAAGGCGGGGAGCTAATGAAAAACTGTTTTTT. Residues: CASSLRRGANEKLFF.

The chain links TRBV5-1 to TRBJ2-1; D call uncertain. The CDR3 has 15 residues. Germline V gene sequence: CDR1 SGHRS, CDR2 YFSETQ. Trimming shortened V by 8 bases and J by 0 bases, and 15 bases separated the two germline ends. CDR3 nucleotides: TGCGCCAGTCTACAGTTTCCGAGCTCCTACAATGAGCAGTTCTTC. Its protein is CASLQFPSSYNEQFF.

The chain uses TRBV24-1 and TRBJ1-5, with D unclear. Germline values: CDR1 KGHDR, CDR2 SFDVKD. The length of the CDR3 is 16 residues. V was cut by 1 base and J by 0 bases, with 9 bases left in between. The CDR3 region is CATSDLLVCSNQPQHF. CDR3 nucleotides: TGTGCCACCAGTGATTTATTAGTCTGTAGCAATCAGCCCCAGCATTTT.

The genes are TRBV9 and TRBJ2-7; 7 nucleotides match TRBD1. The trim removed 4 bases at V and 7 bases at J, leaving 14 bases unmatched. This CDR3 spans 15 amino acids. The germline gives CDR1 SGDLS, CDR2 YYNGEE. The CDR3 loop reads CASSPERNRGREQYF. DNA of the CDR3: TGTGCCAGCAGCCCAGAACGAAACAGGGGTCGTGAGCAGTACTTC. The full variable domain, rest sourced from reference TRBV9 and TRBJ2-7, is DSGVTQTPKHLITATGQRVTLRCSPRSGDLSVYWYQQSLDQGLQFLIQYYNGEERAKGNILERFSAQQFPDLHSELNLSSLELGDSALYFCASSPERNRGREQYFGPGTRLTVT.

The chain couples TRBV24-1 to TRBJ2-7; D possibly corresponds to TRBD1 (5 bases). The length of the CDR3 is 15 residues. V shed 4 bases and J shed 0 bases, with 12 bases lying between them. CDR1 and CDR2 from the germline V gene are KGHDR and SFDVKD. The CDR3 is CATSEGPTVSYEQYF. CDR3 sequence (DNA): TGTGCCACCAGTGAAGGCCCGACAGTCTCCTACGAGCAGTACTTC.